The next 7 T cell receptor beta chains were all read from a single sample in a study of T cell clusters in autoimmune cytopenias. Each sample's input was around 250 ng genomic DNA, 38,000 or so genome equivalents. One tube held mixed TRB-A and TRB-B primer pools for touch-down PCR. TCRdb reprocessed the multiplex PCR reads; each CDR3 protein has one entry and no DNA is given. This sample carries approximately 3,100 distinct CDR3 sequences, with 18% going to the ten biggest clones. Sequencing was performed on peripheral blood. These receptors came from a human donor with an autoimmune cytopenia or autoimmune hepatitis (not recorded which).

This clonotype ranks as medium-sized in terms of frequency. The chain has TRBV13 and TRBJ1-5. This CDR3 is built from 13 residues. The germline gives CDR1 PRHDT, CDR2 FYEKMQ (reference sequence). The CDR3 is CASTVGSHQPQHF.

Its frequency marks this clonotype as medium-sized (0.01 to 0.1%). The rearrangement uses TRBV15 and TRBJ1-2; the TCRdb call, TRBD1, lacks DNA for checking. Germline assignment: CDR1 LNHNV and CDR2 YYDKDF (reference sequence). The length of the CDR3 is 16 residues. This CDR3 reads CATSSDRGTSNYGYTF.

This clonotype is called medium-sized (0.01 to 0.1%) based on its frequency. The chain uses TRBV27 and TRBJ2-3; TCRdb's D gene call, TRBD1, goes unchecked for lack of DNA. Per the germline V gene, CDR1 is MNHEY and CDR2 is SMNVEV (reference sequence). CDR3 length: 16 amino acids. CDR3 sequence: CASSISHRVGTDTQYF.

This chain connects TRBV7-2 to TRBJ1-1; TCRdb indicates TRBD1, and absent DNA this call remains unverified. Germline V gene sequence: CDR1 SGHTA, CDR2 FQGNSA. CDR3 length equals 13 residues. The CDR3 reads CASSLVGTGEAFF.

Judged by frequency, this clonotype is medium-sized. The CDR3 sequence is CASSLRAQSTDTQYF. This chain uses TRBV7-6 with TRBJ2-3; TCRdb designates TRBD1, a call that cannot be tested without DNA. The CDR3 loop spans 15 amino acids. Germline V gives CDR1 SGHVS, CDR2 FNYEAQ.

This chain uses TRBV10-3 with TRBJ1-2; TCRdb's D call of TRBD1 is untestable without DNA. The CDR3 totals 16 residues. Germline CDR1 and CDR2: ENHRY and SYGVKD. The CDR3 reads CAISGGWTGTNYGYTF.

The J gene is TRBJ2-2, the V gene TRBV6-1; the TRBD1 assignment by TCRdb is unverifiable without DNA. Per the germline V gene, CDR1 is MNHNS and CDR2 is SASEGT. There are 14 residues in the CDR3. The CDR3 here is CAISDLGRTGELFF.